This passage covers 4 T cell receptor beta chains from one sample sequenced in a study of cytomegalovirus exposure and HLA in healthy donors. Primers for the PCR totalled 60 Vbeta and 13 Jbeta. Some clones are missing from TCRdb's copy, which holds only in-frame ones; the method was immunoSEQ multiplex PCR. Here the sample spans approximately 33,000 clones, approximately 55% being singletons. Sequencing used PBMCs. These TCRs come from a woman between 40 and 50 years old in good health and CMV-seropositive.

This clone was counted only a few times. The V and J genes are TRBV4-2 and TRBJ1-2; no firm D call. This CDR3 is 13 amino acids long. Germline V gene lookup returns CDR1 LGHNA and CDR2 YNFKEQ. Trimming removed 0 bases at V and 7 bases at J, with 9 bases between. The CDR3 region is CASSQDPRSGYTF. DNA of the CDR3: TGTGCCAGCAGCCAAGATCCTAGGAGTGGCTACACCTTC.

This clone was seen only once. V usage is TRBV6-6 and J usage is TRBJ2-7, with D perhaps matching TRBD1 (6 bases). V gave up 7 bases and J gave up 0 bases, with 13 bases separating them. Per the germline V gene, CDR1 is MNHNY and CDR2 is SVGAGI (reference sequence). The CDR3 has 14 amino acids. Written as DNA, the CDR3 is TGTGCCAGCACAGGACAGCTTAGCTCCTACGAGCAGTACTTC. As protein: CASTGQLSSYEQYF.

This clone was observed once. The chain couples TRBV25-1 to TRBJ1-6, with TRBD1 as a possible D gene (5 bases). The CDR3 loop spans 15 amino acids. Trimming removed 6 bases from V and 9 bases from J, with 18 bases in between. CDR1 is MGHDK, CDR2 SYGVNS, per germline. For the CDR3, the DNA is TGTGCCAGCAGCCCAATTTCGGGGGTTAGTTCACCCCTCCACTTT. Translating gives CASSPISGVSSPLHF.

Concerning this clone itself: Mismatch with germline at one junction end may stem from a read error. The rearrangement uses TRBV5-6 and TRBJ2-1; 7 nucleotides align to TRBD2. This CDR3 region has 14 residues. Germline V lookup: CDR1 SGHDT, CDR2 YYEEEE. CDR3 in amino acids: CTSSLAGSYNEQFF. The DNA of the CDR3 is TGTACCAGCAGCTTAGCGGGCTCCTACAATGAGCAGTTCTTC.